The present T cell receptor (beta chain) was sequenced within a study of T cell responses to AZD1222 COVID-19 vaccine. Repertoires were generated with immunoSEQ multiplex PCR, while TCRdb's copy carries only in-frame clones and drops some. Of under 150,000 clones in the sample, around nine tenths were seen once. The material sequenced was peripheral blood, taken on day 0 of MenACWY control vaccination. The receptor was isolated from an adult in good health.

CDR3 protein: CASSGAADRSNQPQHF. The CDR3 nucleotides are TGTGCCAGCAGTGGGGCGGCGGACAGGAGCAATCAGCCCCAGCATTTT. The rearrangement joins TRBV2 to TRBJ1-5, with TRBD1 matching 7 bases. From germline, CDR1 is SNHLY and CDR2 FYNNEI. Trimming cost V 4 bases and J 1 base; bases outside gene matches: 7. This CDR3 has 16 residues.